Included here is one TCR beta chain sequence, with context. Its antigen is unknown. This specimen belongs to a study of shared clonotypes between healthy human individuals. On the study more broadly: Per donor, CD8 memory used one plate, CD8 naive used two, CD4 memory used three and CD4 naive used three.

Whole-study findings and limits: A handful of donors had around 5.5% of their naive CD4 clonotypes in common. Shared clonotypes across all four donors exceeded non-shared ones in generation probability.

In the sorted-subset replicate PCRs, about 190 ng DNA, tens of thousands of T cell genomes, was used. The method was immunoSEQ multiplex PCR; TCRdb's version includes in-frame clones alone and lacks a portion of them. The sample gives around 1.5 million clones, roughly 98% of which show up once; approximately 0.44% is in the top ten. The clonotype originates from a man aged 25-45 years in good health. Input material: naive CD4+ T cells sorted from blood. The sample's subset: CD45RA+ positively selected.

CDR3 coding DNA: TGTGCCAGCAGCTTGGGCACTCTCTCCTACGAGCAGTACTTC. This gives the protein CASSLGTLSYEQYF. The chain links TRBV7-6 to TRBJ2-7; D ambiguous. The CDR3 has 14 residues. Trimming cost V 3 bases and J 0 bases, with 9 bases left between them. Germline loops: CDR1 SGHVS, CDR2 FNYEAQ.